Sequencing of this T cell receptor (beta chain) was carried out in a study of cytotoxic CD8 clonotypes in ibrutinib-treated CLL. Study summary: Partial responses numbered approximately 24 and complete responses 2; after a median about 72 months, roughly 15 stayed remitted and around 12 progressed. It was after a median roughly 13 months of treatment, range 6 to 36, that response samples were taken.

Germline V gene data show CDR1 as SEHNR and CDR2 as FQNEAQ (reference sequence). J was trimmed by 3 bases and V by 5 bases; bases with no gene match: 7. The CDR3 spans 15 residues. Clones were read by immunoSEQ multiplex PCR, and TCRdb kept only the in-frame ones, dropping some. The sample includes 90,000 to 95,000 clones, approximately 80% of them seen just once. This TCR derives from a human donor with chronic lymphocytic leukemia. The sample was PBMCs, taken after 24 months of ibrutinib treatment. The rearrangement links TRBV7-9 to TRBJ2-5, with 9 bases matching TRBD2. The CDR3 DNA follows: TGTGCCAGCAGCACGGGACTAGCTCTGGAAGAGACCCAGTACTTC. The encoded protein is CASSTGLALEETQYF.